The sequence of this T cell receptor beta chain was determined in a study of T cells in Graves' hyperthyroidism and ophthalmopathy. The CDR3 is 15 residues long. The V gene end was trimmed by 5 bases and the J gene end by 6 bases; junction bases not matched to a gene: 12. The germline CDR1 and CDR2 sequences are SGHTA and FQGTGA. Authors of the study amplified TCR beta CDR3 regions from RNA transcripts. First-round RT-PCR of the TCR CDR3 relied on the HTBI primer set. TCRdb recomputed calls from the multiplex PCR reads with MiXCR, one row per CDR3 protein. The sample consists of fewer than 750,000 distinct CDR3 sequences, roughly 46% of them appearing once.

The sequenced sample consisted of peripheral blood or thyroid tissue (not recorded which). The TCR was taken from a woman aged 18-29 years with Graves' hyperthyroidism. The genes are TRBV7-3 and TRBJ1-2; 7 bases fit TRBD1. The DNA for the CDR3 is TGTGCCAGCAGCCAGGACAGGTCCGATGAGCATGGCTACACCTTC. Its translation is CASSQDRSDEHGYTF.